This is a list of T cell receptor beta chains from one sample in a study of blood T cell repertoires in COVID-19. This table comes from immunoSEQ multiplex PCR, and its TCRdb copy is limited to in-frame clones, with some not included. Of about 45,000 clones in the sample, approximately 87% were seen once. Sequencing was carried out using peripheral blood. These receptors originate from a human donor in a cohort sampled during active COVID-19. Both conserved end residues are part of each CDR3. A D gene is named only where the DNA matches it firmly. The size entry is marked missing in some rows and otherwise reads once, few, many or a size class.

D gene: TRBD1
clone size: .
V gene: TRBV9
J gene: TRBJ2-4
CDR3 protein: CASSDGTGINIQYF
CDR3 DNA: TGTGCCAGCAGTGACGGGACAGGGATAAACATTCAGTACTTC

D gene: TRBD1
clone size: .
V gene: TRBV5-4
J gene: TRBJ2-7
CDR3 protein: CASSLRDRTYEQYF
CDR3 DNA: TGTGCCAGCAGCCTACGGGACAGGACGTACGAGCAGTACTTC

D gene: .
clone size: once
V gene: TRBV12-2
J gene: TRBJ2-7
CDR3 protein: CASRLLAGGSSYEQYF
CDR3 DNA: TGTGCAAGTCGCTTACTAGCGGGGGGGAGCTCCTACGAGCAGTACTTC

D gene: TRBD1
clone size: .
V gene: TRBV4-1
J gene: TRBJ1-5
CDR3 protein: CASSQSTGGNQPQHF
CDR3 DNA: TGCGCCAGCAGCCAATCCACAGGGGGAAATCAGCCCCAGCATTTT

D gene: .
clone size: few
V gene: TRBV2
J gene: TRBJ1-1
CDR3 protein: CASSAGLVNTEAFF
CDR3 DNA: TGTGCCAGCAGTGCGGGACTTGTGAACACTGAAGCTTTCTTT

D gene: TRBD1
clone size: .
V gene: TRBV27
J gene: TRBJ1-6
CDR3 protein: CASSSLGTANSPLHF
CDR3 DNA: TGTGCCAGCAGTTCTCTCGGGACAGCCAATTCACCCCTCCACTTT

D gene: .
clone size: .
V gene: TRBV7-9
J gene: TRBJ1-1
CDR3 protein: CASSVQGATEAFF
CDR3 DNA: TGTGCCAGCAGCGTACAGGGTGCAACTGAAGCTTTCTTT

D gene: .
clone size: .
V gene: TRBV3-1/TRBV3-2
J gene: TRBJ2-1
CDR3 protein: CASSQERRAMNNEQFF
CDR3 DNA: TGTGCCAGCAGCCAAGAAAGGAGAGCTATGAACAATGAGCAGTTCTTC

D gene: .
clone size: .
V gene: TRBV7-8
J gene: TRBJ2-1
CDR3 protein: CASSLGLAFYNEQFF
CDR3 DNA: TGTGCCAGCAGCTTAGGGCTAGCATTCTACAATGAGCAGTTCTTC

D gene: .
clone size: .
V gene: TRBV5-1
J gene: TRBJ2-5
CDR3 protein: CASSFSRETQYF
CDR3 DNA: TGCGCCAGCAGCTTTTCTCGGGAGACCCAGTACTTC

D gene: .
clone size: .
V gene: TRBV6-6
J gene: TRBJ1-6
CDR3 protein: CASSPRGNNSPLHF
CDR3 DNA: TGTGCCAGCAGTCCTCGGGGGAATAATTCACCCCTCCACTTT

D gene: .
clone size: .
V gene: TRBV7-2
J gene: TRBJ1-3
CDR3 protein: CASSPNGNTIYF
CDR3 DNA: TGTGCCAGCAGCCCCAATGGAAACACCATATATTTT

D gene: .
clone size: .
V gene: TRBV12-5
J gene: TRBJ2-6
CDR3 protein: CASGLSSGANVLTF
CDR3 DNA: TGTGCTAGTGGTTTGTCTTCCGGGGCCAACGTCCTGACTTTC

D gene: .
clone size: once
V gene: TRBV2
J gene: TRBJ1-6
CDR3 protein: CASSQTGMGRSYNSPLHF
CDR3 DNA: TGTGCCAGCAGCCAGACAGGAATGGGCAGAAGTTATAATTCACCCCTCCACTTT

D gene: .
clone size: few
V gene: TRBV7-6
J gene: TRBJ1-3
CDR3 protein: CASSLADIRSGNTIYF
CDR3 DNA: TGTGCCAGCAGCTTAGCGGACATTCGCTCTGGAAACACCATATATTTT

D gene: .
clone size: .
V gene: TRBV7-2
J gene: TRBJ1-1
CDR3 protein: CASSLKALSMNTEAFF
CDR3 DNA: TGTGCCAGCAGCTTAAAAGCCCTGAGCATGAACACTGAAGCTTTCTTT

D gene: TRBD1
clone size: .
V gene: TRBV5-1
J gene: TRBJ2-3
CDR3 protein: CASSFGGQAGTDTQYF
CDR3 DNA: TGCGCCAGCAGCTTTGGGGGACAGGCTGGGACAGATACGCAGTATTTT

D gene: TRBD1
clone size: .
V gene: TRBV7-2
J gene: TRBJ1-1
CDR3 protein: CASSLFGGTGMSFF
CDR3 DNA: TGTGCCAGCAGCTTATTTGGGGGGACAGGGATGTCTTTCTTT

D gene: .
clone size: once
V gene: TRBV29-1
J gene: TRBJ2-7
CDR3 protein: CSVHTGTYEQYF
CDR3 DNA: TGCAGCGTTCACACAGGTACCTACGAGCAGTACTTC

D gene: TRBD1
clone size: once
V gene: TRBV27
J gene: TRBJ2-2
CDR3 protein: CASSWDRDTGELFF
CDR3 DNA: TGTGCCAGCAGTTGGGACAGGGACACCGGGGAGCTGTTTTTT

D gene: .
clone size: .
V gene: TRBV3-1/TRBV3-2
J gene: TRBJ2-3
CDR3 protein: CASSLTGNTQYF
CDR3 DNA: TGTGCCAGCAGCCTGACTGGAAATACGCAGTATTTT

D gene: .
clone size: .
V gene: TRBV7-9
J gene: TRBJ1-1
CDR3 protein: CASTRTLENTEAFF
CDR3 DNA: TGTGCCAGCACCCGCACTCTCGAGAACACTGAAGCTTTCTTT

D gene: .
clone size: .
V gene: TRBV9
J gene: TRBJ1-1
CDR3 protein: CASSASRQGTEAFF
CDR3 DNA: TGTGCCAGCAGCGCCTCCCGGCAGGGGACTGAAGCTTTCTTT

D gene: TRBD2
clone size: .
V gene: TRBV9
J gene: TRBJ2-3
CDR3 protein: CASSGSTGGYTDTQYF
CDR3 DNA: TGTGCCAGCAGCGGAAGTACGGGGGGTTACACAGATACGCAGTATTTT

D gene: .
clone size: .
V gene: TRBV7-9
J gene: TRBJ1-5
CDR3 protein: CASSLEPGLRNQPQHF
CDR3 DNA: TGTGCCAGCAGCTTAGAGCCAGGGTTGCGCAATCAGCCCCAGCATTTT

D gene: .
clone size: few
V gene: TRBV5-4
J gene: TRBJ2-3
CDR3 protein: CASSMYEGGTDTQYF
CDR3 DNA: TGTGCCAGCAGCATGTATGAGGGGGGCACAGATACGCAGTATTTT

D gene: TRBD1
clone size: .
V gene: TRBV6-5
J gene: TRBJ1-2
CDR3 protein: CASGPGQGNGYTF
CDR3 DNA: TGTGCCAGCGGTCCGGGACAGGGGAATGGCTACACCTTC

D gene: .
clone size: few
V gene: TRBV9
J gene: TRBJ2-1
CDR3 protein: CASSVELWNEQFF
CDR3 DNA: TGTGCCAGCAGCGTAGAACTTTGGAATGAGCAGTTCTTC

D gene: TRBD1
clone size: .
V gene: TRBV5-5
J gene: TRBJ1-4
CDR3 protein: CASSLWQGAGVFYEKLFF
CDR3 DNA: TGTGCCAGCAGCTTGTGGCAGGGGGCCGGTGTCTTCTATGAAAAACTGTTTTTT

D gene: .
clone size: .
V gene: TRBV7-2
J gene: TRBJ1-1
CDR3 protein: CASSLARHEAFF
CDR3 DNA: TGTGCCAGCAGCTTAGCGCGTCATGAAGCTTTCTTT

D gene: TRBD2
clone size: once
V gene: TRBV24-1
J gene: TRBJ2-3
CDR3 protein: CATSGSGGAADTQYF
CDR3 DNA: TGTGCCACCAGTGGAAGCGGGGGGGCCGCAGATACGCAGTATTTT

D gene: TRBD2
clone size: .
V gene: TRBV7-8
J gene: TRBJ2-1
CDR3 protein: CASSLELAGGPKNEQFF
CDR3 DNA: TGTGCCAGCAGCTTAGAGCTAGCGGGGGGGCCCAAAAATGAGCAGTTCTTC

D gene: .
clone size: .
V gene: TRBV5-1
J gene: TRBJ1-2
CDR3 protein: CASSLSGDYGYTF
CDR3 DNA: TGCGCCAGCAGCTTGTCGGGGGACTATGGCTACACCTTC

D gene: TRBD1
clone size: .
V gene: TRBV5-6
J gene: TRBJ2-5
CDR3 protein: CASSGVTGTVWETQYF
CDR3 DNA: TGTGCCAGCAGCGGGGTTACCGGGACAGTCTGGGAGACCCAGTACTTC

D gene: .
clone size: .
V gene: TRBV18
J gene: TRBJ2-6
CDR3 protein: CASSPTLSGANVLTF
CDR3 DNA: TGTGCCAGCTCACCTACGCTATCTGGGGCCAACGTCCTGACTTTC

D gene: .
clone size: .
V gene: TRBV20-1
J gene: TRBJ1-1
CDR3 protein: CSASSNMNTEAFF
CDR3 DNA: TGCAGTGCTAGTTCCAACATGAACACTGAAGCTTTCTTT

D gene: TRBD1
clone size: .
V gene: TRBV27
J gene: TRBJ1-4
CDR3 protein: CATRRGDEKLFF
CDR3 DNA: TGTGCCACTCGCAGGGGGGATGAAAAACTGTTTTTT

D gene: TRBD1
clone size: once
V gene: TRBV5-1
J gene: TRBJ1-6
CDR3 protein: CASSSRDSDNSPLHF
CDR3 DNA: TGCGCCAGCAGCTCGAGGGACAGCGATAATTCACCCCTCCACTTT

D gene: TRBD2
clone size: .
V gene: TRBV27
J gene: TRBJ2-1
CDR3 protein: CASSLLISGGAPYNEQFF
CDR3 DNA: TGTGCCAGCAGTTTATTAATAAGCGGGGGGGCTCCCTACAATGAGCAGTTCTTC

D gene: .
clone size: .
V gene: TRBV27
J gene: TRBJ2-7
CDR3 protein: CASSLAFITSYEQYF
CDR3 DNA: TGTGCCAGCAGTTTAGCATTTATAACCAGCTACGAGCAGTACTTC

D gene: TRBD1
clone size: .
V gene: TRBV30
J gene: TRBJ1-2
CDR3 protein: CAWSVGTGGRVYTF
CDR3 DNA: TGTGCCTGGAGTGTCGGGACAGGGGGTCGAGTCTACACCTTC

D gene: TRBD2
clone size: .
V gene: TRBV29-1
J gene: TRBJ2-7
CDR3 protein: CSAEAGGTYEQYF
CDR3 DNA: TGCAGCGCTGAAGCGGGGGGGACCTACGAGCAGTACTTC

D gene: .
clone size: .
V gene: TRBV7-9
J gene: TRBJ1-1
CDR3 protein: CASSLATGGTEAFF
CDR3 DNA: TGTGCCAGCAGCTTAGCAACGGGGGGCACTGAAGCTTTCTTT

D gene: TRBD2
clone size: .
V gene: TRBV7-3
J gene: TRBJ2-3
CDR3 protein: CASSLTSGGYTDTQYF
CDR3 DNA: TGTGCCAGCAGCTTAACTAGCGGGGGGTACACAGATACGCAGTATTTT

D gene: .
clone size: once
V gene: TRBV7-2
J gene: TRBJ1-1
CDR3 protein: CASSLSAVLNTEAFF
CDR3 DNA: TGTGCCAGCAGCTTATCGGCGGTTTTGAACACTGAAGCTTTCTTT

D gene: .
clone size: .
V gene: TRBV5-4
J gene: TRBJ1-1
CDR3 protein: CASRSRQPNTEAFF
CDR3 DNA: TGTGCCAGCAGGTCGAGACAGCCGAACACTGAAGCTTTCTTT

D gene: .
clone size: once
V gene: TRBV18
J gene: TRBJ2-7
CDR3 protein: CASSPQEEQYF
CDR3 DNA: TGTGCCAGCTCACCCCAAGAGGAGCAGTACTTC

D gene: TRBD1
clone size: .
V gene: TRBV6-5
J gene: TRBJ1-4
CDR3 protein: CASSYKGANEKLFF
CDR3 DNA: TGTGCCAGCAGTTACAAGGGGGCCAATGAAAAACTGTTTTTT

D gene: .
clone size: .
V gene: TRBV5-1
J gene: TRBJ2-6
CDR3 protein: CASSFPAAMQGRETGANVLTF
CDR3 DNA: TGCGCCAGCAGCTTCCCTGCTGCAATGCAGGGGCGCGAAACGGGGGCCAACGTCCTGACTTTC

D gene: .
clone size: .
V gene: TRBV7-2
J gene: TRBJ2-2
CDR3 protein: CASSLVAGVYSGELFF
CDR3 DNA: TGTGCCAGCAGCTTAGTGGCCGGGGTTTATTCCGGGGAGCTGTTTTTT

D gene: TRBD1
clone size: .
V gene: TRBV7-9
J gene: TRBJ2-5
CDR3 protein: CASGTGTLSKETQYF
CDR3 DNA: TGTGCCAGCGGGACAGGGACGTTGTCCAAAGAGACCCAGTACTTC

D gene: TRBD1
clone size: .
V gene: TRBV9
J gene: TRBJ1-6
CDR3 protein: CASSSRPGTVRISYNSPLHF
CDR3 DNA: TGTGCCAGCAGCTCCAGACCCGGGACAGTGCGGATCTCCTATAATTCACCCCTCCACTTT

D gene: TRBD1
clone size: once
V gene: TRBV30
J gene: TRBJ2-1
CDR3 protein: CAWGGQGVRNEQFF
CDR3 DNA: TGTGCCTGGGGGGGACAGGGCGTACGCAATGAGCAGTTCTTC

D gene: TRBD1
clone size: .
V gene: TRBV7-6
J gene: TRBJ2-5
CDR3 protein: CASSLGDRETQYF
CDR3 DNA: TGTGCCAGCAGCTTAGGGGACAGAGAGACCCAGTACTTC

D gene: TRBD2
clone size: .
V gene: TRBV5-1
J gene: TRBJ2-7
CDR3 protein: CASSPWTSGVSYEQYF
CDR3 DNA: TGCGCCAGCAGCCCCTGGACTAGCGGGGTGTCCTACGAGCAGTACTTC